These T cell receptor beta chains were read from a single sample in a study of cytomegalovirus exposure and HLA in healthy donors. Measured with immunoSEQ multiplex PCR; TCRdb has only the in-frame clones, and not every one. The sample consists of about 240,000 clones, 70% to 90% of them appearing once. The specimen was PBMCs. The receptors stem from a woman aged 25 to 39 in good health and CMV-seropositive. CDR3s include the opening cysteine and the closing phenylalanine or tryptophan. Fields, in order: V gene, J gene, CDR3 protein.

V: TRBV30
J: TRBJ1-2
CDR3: CAWSLTRITNYGYTF

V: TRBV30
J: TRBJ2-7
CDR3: CAWSKSSTTGNSYEQYF

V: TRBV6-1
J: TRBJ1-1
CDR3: CASTGWGQGREAFF

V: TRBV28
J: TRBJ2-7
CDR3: CASSFGPTGEAEQYF

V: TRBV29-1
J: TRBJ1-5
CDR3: CSVGESGTSNQPQHF

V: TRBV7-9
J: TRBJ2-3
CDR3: CASSLPGRSTDTQYF

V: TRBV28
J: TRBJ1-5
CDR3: CASTPGGANQPQHF

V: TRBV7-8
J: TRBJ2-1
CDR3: CASSLHTGTGKVNEQFF

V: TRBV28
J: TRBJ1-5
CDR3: CASSLGRDRGNQPQHF

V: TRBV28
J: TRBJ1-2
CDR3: CATTQGSYGYTF

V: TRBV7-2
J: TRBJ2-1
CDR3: CASSDLGDSLLGEQFF

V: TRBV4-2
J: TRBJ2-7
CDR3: CASSQEMDRAEQYF

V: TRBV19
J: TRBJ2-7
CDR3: CASSSRGTGYEQYF

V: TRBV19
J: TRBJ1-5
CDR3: CASINLDRGWPQHF

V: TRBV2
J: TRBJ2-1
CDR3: CASSEVRNEQFF

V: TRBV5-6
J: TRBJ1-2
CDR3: CASSTYQGAQPGYTF

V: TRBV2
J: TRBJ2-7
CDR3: CASSLAGGLTYEQYF

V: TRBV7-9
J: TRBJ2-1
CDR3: CASSVTWEQFF

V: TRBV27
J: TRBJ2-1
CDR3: CASSLSAGPNEQFF

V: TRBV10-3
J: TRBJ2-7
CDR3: CAISGQGDSYEQYF

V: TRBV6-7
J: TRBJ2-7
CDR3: CASSYVRSWFVSREGGYEQYF

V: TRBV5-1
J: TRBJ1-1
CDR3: CASSLASTGAEAFF

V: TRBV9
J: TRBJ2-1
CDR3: CASSRDRGKNEQFF

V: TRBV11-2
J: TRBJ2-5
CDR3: CASSLGTGLLETQYF

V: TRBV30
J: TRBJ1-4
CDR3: CAWTAPGGEKLFF

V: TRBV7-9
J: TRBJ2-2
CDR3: CASSFSSLGTGELFF

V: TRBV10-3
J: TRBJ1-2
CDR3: CAITEPGQGYGYTF